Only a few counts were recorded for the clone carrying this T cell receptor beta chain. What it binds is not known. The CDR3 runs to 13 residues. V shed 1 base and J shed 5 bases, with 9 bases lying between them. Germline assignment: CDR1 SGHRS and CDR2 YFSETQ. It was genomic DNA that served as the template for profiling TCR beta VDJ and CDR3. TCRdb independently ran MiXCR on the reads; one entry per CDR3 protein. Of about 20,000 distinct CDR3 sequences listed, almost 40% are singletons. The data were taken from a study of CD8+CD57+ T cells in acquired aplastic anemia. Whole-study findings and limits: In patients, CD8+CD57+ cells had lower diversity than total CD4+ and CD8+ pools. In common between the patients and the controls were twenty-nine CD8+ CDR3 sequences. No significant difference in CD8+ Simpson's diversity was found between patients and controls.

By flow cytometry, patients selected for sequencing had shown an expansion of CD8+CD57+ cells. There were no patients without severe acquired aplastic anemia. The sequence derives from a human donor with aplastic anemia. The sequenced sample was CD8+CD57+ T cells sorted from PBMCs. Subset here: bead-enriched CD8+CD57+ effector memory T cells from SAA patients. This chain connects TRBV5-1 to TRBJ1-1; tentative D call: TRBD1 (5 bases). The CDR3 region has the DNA TGCGCCAGCAGCTTGACCCCAGGGACTGAAGCTTTCTTT. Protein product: CASSLTPGTEAFF. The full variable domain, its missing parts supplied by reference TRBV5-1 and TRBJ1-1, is KAGVTQTPRYLIKTRGQQVTLSCSPISGHRSVSWYQQTPGQGLQFLFEYFSETQRNKGNFPGRFSGRQFSNSRSEMNVSTLELGDSALYLCASSLTPGTEAFFGQGTRLTVV.